The 12 T cell receptor beta chains presented below share a single source sample, sequenced in a study of blood T cell repertoires in COVID-19. The data were produced by immunoSEQ multiplex PCR, yet TCRdb's version contains in-frame clones alone and is incomplete. The sample lists 140,000 or so clones, over 65% occurring once. Sequenced material: peripheral blood. The source of these receptors is a man aged 45-65 years with acute or convalescent COVID-19.

The sample holds a few counts of this clone. The chain recombines TRBV19 with TRBJ1-5; 9 bases are shared with TRBD1. Germline CDR1 is LNHDA and CDR2 is SQIVND (reference sequence). The V segment lost 5 bases and the J segment 5 bases; nucleotides outside the gene matches: 7. CDR3 length: 15 residues. The CDR3 DNA follows: TGTGCCAGTAGTTCCAAGACAGGGGGGGATCAGCCCCAGCATTTT. Translating it yields CASSSKTGGDQPQHF. The full variable domain, with the rest looked up from reference TRBV19 and TRBJ1-5, is DGGITQSPKYLFRKEGQNVTLSCEQNLNHDAMYWYRQDPGQGLRLIYYSQIVNDFQKGDIAEGYSVSREKKESFPLTVTSAQKNPTAFYLCASSSKTGGDQPQHFGDGTRLSIL.

This sequence joins TRBV12-3 or TRBV12-4 and TRBJ1-5; a possible D gene is TRBD1 (6 bases). Trimming took off 4 bases at V and 10 bases at J, with 11 bases between the two ends. The CDR3 runs 12 residues. CDR3: CASSSGHLPQHF. The DNA for the CDR3 is TGTGCCAGCAGTTCGGGACACTTACCCCAGCATTTT.

A single count supports this clone. This rearrangement joins TRBV9 to TRBJ2-1; weak D call: TRBD2 (6 bases). CDR3 length: 15 residues. Germline V CDR1 and CDR2: SGDLS, YYNGEE. Trimming cost V 3 bases and J 0 bases, with 10 bases left between them. The CDR3 DNA follows: TGTGCCAGCAGCGGGGGGGATAGCTCCTACAATGAGCAGTTCTTC. It codes for CASSGGDSSYNEQFF.

V usage is TRBV14 and J usage is TRBJ2-7, with a weak D call TRBD2 (6 bases). The CDR3 loop spans 14 amino acids. The germline gives CDR1 SGHDN, CDR2 FVKESK. V was pared by 0 bases and J by 6 bases, with 12 bases between. The chain's CDR3 is CASSQDLGGAEQYF. In DNA form, the CDR3 reads TGTGCCAGCAGCCAAGATCTCGGCGGGGCCGAGCAGTACTTC.

This clone was observed a few times. The rearrangement links TRBV5-1 to TRBJ2-1, with TRBD2 as a possible D gene (5 bases). Germline lookup yields CDR1 SGHRS and CDR2 YFSETQ. V lost 4 bases to trimming and J lost 8 bases, with 13 bases between them. This CDR3 has 13 amino acids. CDR3 sequence: CASSPDGIHEQFF. DNA for the CDR3: TGCGCCAGCAGCCCCGACGGGATTCATGAGCAGTTCTTC.

The chain has TRBV19 and TRBJ2-5, with 7 bases aligning to TRBD1. V shed 3 bases and J 4 bases; nucleotides not matched to a gene: 2. From germline, CDR1 is LNHDA and CDR2 SQIVND (reference sequence). The CDR3 covers 13 residues. In DNA form, the CDR3 reads TGTGCCAGTAGTATCGGGACAGTAGAGACCCAGTACTTC. It translates to CASSIGTVETQYF.

The CDR3 nucleotides are TGTGCCAGCAGCCGCCCGGGACACCTCCCCTACGAGCAGTACTTC. It is translated as CASSRPGHLPYEQYF. The chain recombines TRBV6-5 with TRBJ2-7, with D possibly matching TRBD1 (6 bases). Germline V gene lookup returns CDR1 MNHEY and CDR2 SVGAGI. The V and J ends lost 6 bases and 2 bases respectively, with 17 bases between them. This CDR3 is 15 amino acids long.

The V gene is TRBV18, the J gene TRBJ1-2; 9 bases match TRBD1. The junction had 11 bases not matched to a gene; V was cut back by 4 bases and J by 11 bases. The CDR3 sequence is 14 residues long. The V gene's germline CDR1 is KGHSH and CDR2 LQKENI. The DNA of the CDR3 is TGTGCCAGCTCACAGATGGGACAGGGCATCCATTACACCTTC. It encodes CASSQMGQGIHYTF.

The table lists this clone with a count of one. This chain links TRBV4-1 with TRBJ1-5; D is perhaps TRBD1 (6 bases). The CDR3 extends over 15 amino acids. Trimming took off 3 bases at V and 3 bases at J, with 12 bases between the two ends. Per germline, CDR1 MGHRA and CDR2 YSYEKL. CDR3 loop: CASSQQQGVNQPQHF. The CDR3 nucleotides are TGCGCCAGCAGCCAGCAACAGGGCGTCAATCAGCCCCAGCATTTT.

The CDR3 reads CAWSIRGQGLLIGQFF. The CDR3 region has the DNA TGTGCCTGGAGTATTCGAGGACAGGGCTTATTGATCGGGCAGTTCTTC. This chain uses TRBV30 with TRBJ2-1, with TRBD1 matching 8 bases. CDR1 is GTSNPN, CDR2 SVGIG, per germline (reference sequence). V gave up 2 bases and J gave up 12 bases; unmatched junction bases: 18. This CDR3 contains 16 residues.

This clone has just a few counts. The chain links TRBV5-8 to TRBJ1-1; no reliable D call. CDR1 SGHTS and CDR2 YDEGEE come from the germline V gene. V dropped 1 base and J dropped 0 bases, with 19 bases sitting between them. CDR3 size: 18 residues. CDR3 residues: CASSLLGAAWEVNTEAFF. As DNA, the CDR3 is TGTGCCAGCAGCTTGTTGGGAGCCGCCTGGGAGGTGAACACTGAAGCTTTCTTT.

This rearrangement joins TRBV21-1 to TRBJ2-7; the D call of TRBD1 is as the table states it, not checked on the DNA. TRBV21-1 is classified as a pseudogene. The CDR3 consists of 21 residues. The CDR3 coding sequence is TGTGCCAGCAGCAAAGGTAGTGGGCAACGAATGGACAGTCCGATGGGCCACGAGCAGTACTTC. It translates to CASSKGSGQRMDSPMGHEQYF.